A single sample is the source of the 21 T cell receptor beta chains below, sequenced in a study of blood T cell repertoires in COVID-19. Produced via immunoSEQ multiplex PCR; TCRdb's table is partial and in-frame only. Of more than 60,000 clones in the sample, 82% are singletons; the top ten hold roughly 41%. Material: peripheral blood. The receptor source for this set is a human donor in a cohort sampled during active COVID-19.

The genes are TRBV3-1 (or the pseudogene TRBV3-2) and TRBJ1-1; perhaps TRBD1 as D (6 bases). Per the germline V gene, CDR1 is LGHDT and CDR2 is YNNKEL (reference sequence). Trimming removed 4 bases from V and 0 bases from J, with 12 bases in between. The CDR3 contains 15 residues. The CDR3 sequence is CASSLFRGVNTEAFF. In DNA form, the CDR3 reads TGTGCCAGCAGCCTCTTCAGGGGTGTGAACACTGAAGCTTTCTTT.

Remarks on this clone: The same CDR3 is also encoded by other DNA sequences in this sample. The chain uses TRBV18 and TRBJ2-7; D call uncertain. The CDR3 runs 12 residues. Germline CDR1 and CDR2: KGHSH and LQKENI. Deletions cut 3 bases from V and 6 bases from J, with 9 bases between. The CDR3 DNA reads TGTGCCAGCTCACCCCTCGCAGGCGAGCAGTACTTC. Translating gives CASSPLAGEQYF. Drawing the rest from reference TRBV18 and TRBJ2-7, the complete variable domain is NAGVMQNPRHLVRRRGQEARLRCSPMKGHSHVYWYRQLPEEGLKFMVYLQKENIIDESGMPKERFSAEFPKEGPSILRIQQVVRGDSAAYFCASSPLAGEQYFGPGTRLTVT.

The chain couples TRBV18 to TRBJ2-6; 9 nucleotides match TRBD1. V dropped 3 bases and J dropped 0; count of bases not matched to a gene: 12. The length of the CDR3 is 20 residues. The germline V gene encodes CDR1 KGHSH and CDR2 LQKENI. CDR3 in amino acids: CASSPGTGLPSISGANVLTF. As DNA, the CDR3 is TGTGCCAGCTCACCGGGGACAGGGTTACCATCAATCTCTGGGGCCAACGTCCTGACTTTC.

The chain links TRBV9 to TRBJ2-1, with 10 bases that match TRBD2. V shed 1 base and J 9 bases; nucleotides not matched to a gene: 7. CDR3 size: 15 residues. The V gene's germline CDR1 is SGDLS and CDR2 YYNGEE. CDR3 loop: CASSVSGGAGIEQFF. The CDR3 region has the DNA TGTGCCAGCAGCGTAAGCGGGGGGGCCGGGATTGAGCAGTTCTTC.

The chain couples TRBV9 to TRBJ1-6; TRBD1 aligns across 9 bases. CDR1 and CDR2 from the germline V gene are SGDLS and YYNGEE. The trim removed 0 bases at V and 7 bases at J, leaving 2 bases unmatched. This CDR3 spans 15 amino acids. The CDR3 DNA reads TGTGCCAGCAGCGTAGGGGACAGGGCAAATTCACCCCTCCACTTT. Residues: CASSVGDRANSPLHF. The full variable domain, rest sourced from reference TRBV9 and TRBJ1-6, is DSGVTQTPKHLITATGQRVTLRCSPRSGDLSVYWYQQSLDQGLQFLIQYYNGEERAKGNILERFSAQQFPDLHSELNLSSLELGDSALYFCASSVGDRANSPLHFGNGTRLTVT.

This chain connects TRBV29-1 to TRBJ2-3, with D possibly matching TRBD2 (5 bases). Germline values: CDR1 SQVTM, CDR2 ANQGSEA. The CDR3 has 13 residues. Trimming left V 4 bases short and J 2 bases short, with 10 bases between. CDR3 region: CSVVGRVTDTQYF. The CDR3, as DNA: TGCAGCGTTGTAGGGCGGGTCACAGATACGCAGTATTTT.

The chain has TRBV28 and TRBJ1-2; a weak D match, TRBD1 (6 bases). V was clipped by 5 bases and J by 3 bases, with 10 bases between them. The CDR3 has 13 amino acids. Germline CDR1 is MDHEN and CDR2 is SYDVKM. The CDR3 nucleotides are TGTGCCAGCAGTACAGGGTATGACTATGGCTACACCTTC. It codes for CASSTGYDYGYTF.

The rearrangement joins TRBV19 to TRBJ1-2; 7 bases map to TRBD1. The CDR3 loop spans 16 amino acids. Germline assignment: CDR1 LNHDA and CDR2 SQIVND (reference sequence). V shed 7 bases, J shed 4 bases, and the junction held 15 bases outside the gene matches. For the CDR3, the DNA is TGTGCCAGTAATAGGCAGACACACCGGGACAGCTATGGCTACACCTTC. It encodes CASNRQTHRDSYGYTF.

This chain connects TRBV4-3 to TRBJ2-5, with unresolved D. The germline CDR1 and CDR2 sequences are LGHNA and YSLEER. V was clipped by 0 bases and J by 4 bases, with 9 bases between them. CDR3 length: 14 amino acids. The CDR3 bases are TGCGCCAGCAGCCAAGATCTCAACGGAGAGACCCAGTACTTC. Translation: CASSQDLNGETQYF.

The rearrangement uses TRBV7-6 and TRBJ1-2, with D hard to call. CDR1 is SGHVS, CDR2 FNYEAQ, per germline. The CDR3 extends over 15 amino acids. V lost 1 base and J 6 bases, leaving 15 bases between the germline ends. This chain's CDR3 is CASSLVAGIENGYTF. The CDR3 region has the DNA TGTGCCAGCAGCTTAGTTGCCGGGATTGAGAATGGCTACACCTTC. Using reference TRBV7-6 and TRBJ1-2 for the parts outside the CDR3, the full variable domain is GAGVSQSPRYKVTKRGQDVALRCDPISGHVSLYWYRQALGQGPEFLTYFNYEAQQDKSGLPNDRFSAERPEGSISTLTIQRTEQRDSAMYRCASSLVAGIENGYTFGSGTRLTVV.

This chain joins TRBV5-4 and TRBJ2-5, with 13 positions matching TRBD2. Looked up from germline, CDR1 is SGHNT and CDR2 is YYREEE (reference sequence). This CDR3 is built from 16 residues. V was pared by 3 bases and J by 6 bases, with 8 bases of the junction left unmatched. CDR3 bases: TGTGCCAGCAGCTGGCTGACTAGCGGGGGGACACAGACCCAGTACTTC. It specifies CASSWLTSGGTQTQYF.

The chain recombines TRBV4-3 with TRBJ1-2, with D hard to call. The CDR3 sequence is 18 residues long. V was clipped by 0 bases and J by 0 bases, with 17 bases between them. In germline, CDR1 is LGHNA, CDR2 YSLEER. In DNA, the CDR3 is TGCGCCAGCAGCCAAGATCACGGGTTCTTCGCAGCTAACTATGGCTACACCTTC. Translation gives CASSQDHGFFAANYGYTF.

In nucleotides, the CDR3 is TGTGCCAGCTCACCTGGGACAGGGAACAATCAGCCCCAGCATTTT. Amino acids: CASSPGTGNNQPQHF. The V call is TRBV18, the J call TRBJ1-5; 9 nucleotides match TRBD1. The V gene's germline CDR1 is KGHSH and CDR2 LQKENI. With 3 bases clipped from V and 3 bases from J, the junction kept 3 bases outside the gene matches. The CDR3 length is 15 residues.

This clone was observed a handful of times. The CDR3 DNA sequence: TGTGCCAGCAGCTGGACTGCAGGGGAAAATGAAAAACTGTTTTTT. Amino acids: CASSWTAGENEKLFF. The chain recombines TRBV7-2 with TRBJ1-4; perhaps TRBD1 as D (6 bases). The CDR3 is 15 amino acids. Trimming took 4 bases from V and 5 from J, leaving 14 bases between them. Germline CDR1 is SGHTA and CDR2 is FQGNSA.

The chain uses TRBV3-1 (or the pseudogene TRBV3-2) and TRBJ2-7; D is unresolved. This CDR3 has 14 residues. Trimming took 5 bases from V and 3 from J, leaving 14 bases between them. Per the germline V gene, CDR1 is LGHDT and CDR2 is YNNKEL (reference sequence). CDR3 bases: TGTGCCAGCAGCGGGTCGTGGCAGCGCTACGAGCAGTACTTC. This codes for CASSGSWQRYEQYF.

The V gene is TRBV29-1, the J gene TRBJ2-7, with TRBD1 matching 11 bases. The CDR3 extends over 13 amino acids. J gave up 5 bases and V 6 bases, and 6 bases lay outside the gene matches. From germline, CDR1 is SQVTM and CDR2 ANQGSEA. As DNA, the CDR3 is TGCAGCGTCCCGGGACAGGGGGTCCACGAGCAGTACTTC. Protein product: CSVPGQGVHEQYF.

V usage is TRBV2 and J usage is TRBJ1-2, with 12 bases matching TRBD1. The V gene's germline CDR1 is SNHLY and CDR2 FYNNEI. Germline trimming cut 6 bases from V and 8 bases from J; bases unmatched to any gene: 13. The CDR3 covers 16 residues. The CDR3 sequence is CASSTDRDRGLGGYTF. CDR3 coding DNA: TGTGCCAGCAGCACAGACCGGGACAGGGGGCTAGGCGGCTACACCTTC. Full variable domain (missing parts from reference TRBV2 and TRBJ1-2): EPEVTQTPSHQVTQMGQEVILRCVPISNHLYFYWYRQILGQKVEFLVSFYNNEISEKSEIFDDQFSVERPDGSNFTLKIRSTKLEDSAMYFCASSTDRDRGLGGYTFGSGTRLTVV.

V is TRBV27 and J is TRBJ2-1; 8 bases agree with TRBD2. The J segment lost 5 bases and the V segment lost 4 bases, leaving 10 bases of the junction unmatched. Germline V gives CDR1 MNHEY, CDR2 SMNVEV (reference sequence). CDR3 length equals 16 residues. DNA for the CDR3: TGTGCCAGCAGTTCACCGGGACTAGGCATAAACAATGAGCAGTTCTTC. This codes for CASSSPGLGINNEQFF.

The chain is built from TRBV24-1 and TRBJ1-1; 8 nucleotides agree with TRBD1. The CDR3 contains 13 residues. The J segment lost 4 bases and the V segment lost 10 bases, leaving 7 bases of the junction unmatched. Germline V gene sequence: CDR1 KGHDR, CDR2 SFDVKD. This CDR3 is CATKDRAGTEAFF. In DNA form, the CDR3 reads TGTGCCACTAAGGACAGGGCGGGCACTGAAGCTTTCTTT.

The chain uses TRBV7-3 and TRBJ2-2; D is possibly TRBD1 (6 bases). V lost 2 bases, J lost 3 bases, and 10 bases lay in between. CDR3 length: 15 amino acids. In germline, CDR1 is SGHTA, CDR2 FQGTGA. CDR3 sequence (DNA): TGTGCCAGCAGCTTACAGGGGCGGGACACCGGGGAGCTGTTTTTT. Residues: CASSLQGRDTGELFF. The full variable domain, with the rest looked up from reference TRBV7-3 and TRBJ2-2, is GAGVSQTPSNKVTEKGKYVELRCDPISGHTALYWYRQSLGQGPEFLIYFQGTGAADDSGLPNDRFFAVRPEGSVSTLKIQRTERGDSAVYLCASSLQGRDTGELFFGEGSRLTVL.

The chain carries TRBV18 and TRBJ1-5, with D unclear. Trimming stripped 6 bases from V and 3 bases from J, with 18 bases between. CDR3 size: 16 residues. In germline, CDR1 is KGHSH, CDR2 LQKENI. This CDR3 reads CASSRSRVDLNQPQHF. CDR3 nucleotides: TGTGCCAGCTCCCGCTCCCGGGTCGACCTCAATCAGCCCCAGCATTTT.